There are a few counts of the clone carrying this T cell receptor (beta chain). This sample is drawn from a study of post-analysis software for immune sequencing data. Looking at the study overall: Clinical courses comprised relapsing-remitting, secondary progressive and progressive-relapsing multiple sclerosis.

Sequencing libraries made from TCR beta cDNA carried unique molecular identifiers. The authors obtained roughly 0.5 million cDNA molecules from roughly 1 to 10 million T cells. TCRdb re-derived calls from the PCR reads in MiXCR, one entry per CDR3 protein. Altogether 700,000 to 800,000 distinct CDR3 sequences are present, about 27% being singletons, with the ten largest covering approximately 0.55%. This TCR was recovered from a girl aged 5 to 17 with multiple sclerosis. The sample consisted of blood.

CDR3 bases: TGCGCCAGCAGCTTGGATCCCAGGGAACAGCCCCAGCATTTT. As protein: CASSLDPREQPQHF. The chain is built from TRBV5-1 and TRBJ1-5, with D perhaps TRBD1 (5 bases). The CDR3 is made up of 14 amino acids. The germline V gene encodes CDR1 SGHRS and CDR2 YFSETQ. V was cut by 0 bases and J by 7 bases, with 11 bases left in between.